Listed here is a single TCR beta chain. The antigen is undetermined. This sample stems from a study of PD-1 blockade in classical Hodgkin lymphoma. Study observations and caveats: Patients who responded completely had about the same baseline diversity as newly diagnosed patients. After ASCT, patients who started nivolumab under 1 year later were excluded. At baseline, newly diagnosed patients reportedly showed less TCR diversity than healthy donors. CD4+ TCR diversity, unlike CD8+, rose significantly by C4D1.

Every one of the patients relapsed after autologous stem cell transplantation (brentuximab vedotin exposure was variable). TCRdb keeps only in-frame clones here, not all; method: immunoSEQ multiplex PCR. This table has 45,000 to 55,000 clones, around 85% appearing once. Germline V gives CDR1 MNHEY, CDR2 SMNVEV (reference sequence). Trimming shortened V by 6 bases and J by 5 bases, and 11 bases separated the two germline ends. The CDR3 consists of 12 residues. The source is a human donor with classical Hodgkin lymphoma. This sample comprised peripheral blood mononuclear cells (PBMCs), obtained at baseline. The V and J genes are TRBV27 and TRBJ2-7; D may be TRBD1 or TRBD2 (5 bases each). Here the CDR3 DNA reads TGTGCCAGCAGGCCTTTGGGGGACGAGCAGTACTTC. It yields the protein CASRPLGDEQYF.